The 16 T cell receptor beta chains listed next were all sequenced from one sample in a study of cytomegalovirus exposure and HLA in healthy donors. Primers: 60 Vbeta forward and 13 Jbeta reverse. Produced via immunoSEQ multiplex PCR; TCRdb's table is partial and in-frame only. The table includes 110,000 or so clones, around 79% detected once. Material for sequencing was PBMCs. These receptors were collected from a woman aged 18-29 years in good health and CMV-seronegative.

This clone was counted a few times. The chain has TRBV4-1 and TRBJ2-7; 8 nucleotides line up with TRBD2. Germline-derived CDR1 and CDR2 are MGHRA and YSYEKL. J was trimmed by 3 bases and V by 1 base; bases with no gene match: 2. The CDR3 contains 14 residues. In DNA form, the CDR3 reads TGCGCCAGCAGCCAAGGGGGACTAGGCTACGAGCAGTACTTC. Protein: CASSQGGLGYEQYF.

The chain has TRBV5-3 and TRBJ1-5, with D perhaps matching TRBD1 (6 bases). TRBV5-3 falls under the ORF class, with uncertain function. V lost 5 bases and J lost 0, with 18 bases in between. The CDR3 length is 17 residues. CDR3 loop: CARRASGRTDSNQPQHF. CDR3 sequence (DNA): TGTGCCAGAAGAGCCTCCGGCAGGACAGATAGCAATCAGCCCCAGCATTTT.

This clone was seen a few times. The chain employs TRBV5-4 and TRBJ2-7; D gene unclear. Germline CDR1 SGHNT, CDR2 YYREEE (reference sequence). V was cut by 0 bases and J by 2 bases, with 6 bases left in between. This CDR3 comprises 13 residues. The CDR3 sequence is CASSLALTYEQYF. The CDR3 bases are TGTGCCAGCAGCTTGGCCCTTACCTACGAGCAGTACTTC.

J is TRBJ2-3 and V is TRBV29-1, with a weak D call TRBD2 (5 bases). Deletions cut 5 bases from V and 0 bases from J, with 9 bases between. Germline V gene lookup returns CDR1 SQVTM and CDR2 ANQGSEA. The CDR3 sequence is 13 residues long. The CDR3 here is CSVRTGSTDTQYF. The CDR3 nucleotides are TGCAGCGTTCGGACGGGGAGCACAGATACGCAGTATTTT.

The V gene is TRBV28, the J gene TRBJ2-7; D gene uncertain. This CDR3 contains 14 residues. Trimming shortened V by 3 bases and J by 2 bases, and 11 bases separated the two germline ends. CDR1 is MDHEN and CDR2 is SYDVKM in the germline V gene. CDR3 sequence: CASSFMSPTYEQYF. The CDR3 DNA reads TGTGCCAGCAGTTTTATGTCACCTACCTACGAGCAGTACTTC.

Only a few counts were recorded for this clone. CDR3 nucleotide sequence: TGTGCCAGCAGCCAAGATAGGTCTAGCGGGGCAGATACGCAGTATTTT. This codes for CASSQDRSSGADTQYF. The chain carries TRBV4-2 and TRBJ2-3, with 9 bases lining up with TRBD2. Germline trimming cut 0 bases from V and 4 bases from J; bases unmatched to any gene: 5. This CDR3 has 16 residues. The germline gives CDR1 LGHNA, CDR2 YNFKEQ.

The chain links TRBV7-9 to TRBJ1-2; no reliable D call. The germline V gene encodes CDR1 SEHNR and CDR2 FQNEAQ (reference sequence). CDR3 length equals 15 residues. Trimming cost V 1 base and J 2 bases, with 11 bases left between them. Here the CDR3 reads CASSLERLLNYGYTF. CDR3 nucleotide sequence: TGTGCCAGCAGCTTAGAAAGACTTCTAAACTATGGCTACACCTTC.

The V and J genes are TRBV9 and TRBJ1-1, with 10 bases that match TRBD1. V was clipped by 0 bases and J by 4 bases; unmatched bases: 6. CDR3 length: 16 amino acids. CDR1 is SGDLS and CDR2 is YYNGEE in the germline V gene. The CDR3 nucleotides are TGTGCCAGCAGCGTAGACGACAGGGGGCTTGGCACTGAAGCTTTCTTT. Its protein is CASSVDDRGLGTEAFF.

V and J are TRBV6-5 and TRBJ1-2; 8 bases line up with TRBD1. The V and J ends lost 1 base and 5 bases, in that order; junction bases with no gene match: 9. Germline lookup yields CDR1 MNHEY and CDR2 SVGAGI. CDR3 length: 16 residues. The CDR3 DNA is TGTGCCAGCAGTTACTTGGACAGGGTAGGGACGTATGGCTACACCTTC. Protein: CASSYLDRVGTYGYTF.

In DNA, the CDR3 is TGTGCCAGCACCCTCAAACGAAGACAGGAGAATAATTCACCCCTCCACTTT. Residues: CASTLKRRQENNSPLHF. The gene calls are TRBV2 and TRBJ1-6, with D maybe TRBD1 (6 bases). The CDR3 runs to 17 residues. The germline gives CDR1 SNHLY, CDR2 FYNNEI. V was clipped by 7 bases and J by 5 bases, with 21 bases between them.

The rearrangement links TRBV5-4 to TRBJ2-5; D not certain. The J call may be in error: the DNA end matches TRBJ2-7 better. Germline V gene sequence: CDR1 SGHNT, CDR2 YYREEE (reference sequence). The CDR3 runs to 12 residues. CDR3: CASSLWRNEQYF. In nucleotides, the CDR3 is TGTGCCAGCAGCTTGTGGCGGAACGAGCAGTACTTC.

CDR3 amino acids: CASSFWTSGSYEQYF. DNA for the CDR3: TGCGCCAGCAGCTTCTGGACTAGCGGCTCCTACGAGCAGTACTTC. V and J are TRBV5-1 and TRBJ2-7; 10 nucleotides match TRBD2. After removal of 2 bases from V and 0 bases from J, the junction contained 2 bases not matched to a gene. The length of the CDR3 is 15 residues. From germline, CDR1 is SGHRS and CDR2 YFSETQ.

V usage is TRBV10-3 and J usage is TRBJ1-5; 7 nucleotides align to TRBD1. Per the germline V gene, CDR1 is ENHRY and CDR2 is SYGVKD. J was trimmed by 2 bases and V by 4 bases; bases with no gene match: 2. There are 14 residues in the CDR3. CDR3 in DNA: TGTGCCATCAGTGCCACAGGGGGCAATCAGCCCCAGCATTTT. Translating gives CAISATGGNQPQHF.

The J gene is TRBJ1-1, the V gene TRBV5-1; 7 positions agree with TRBD1. The J segment lost 0 bases and the V segment lost 4 bases, leaving 6 bases of the junction unmatched. Germline V lookup: CDR1 SGHRS, CDR2 YFSETQ. The CDR3 runs 15 residues. The CDR3 region has the DNA TGCGCCAGCAGCAGCAACAGGGGTGTGAACACTGAAGCTTTCTTT. Translating it yields CASSSNRGVNTEAFF.

Concerning this clone: The germline gene is not matched at one end of the junction; a read error may be the cause. The chain uses TRBV2 and TRBJ2-6, with D maybe TRBD1 (5 bases). In germline, CDR1 is SNHLY, CDR2 FYNNEI. The CDR3 totals 14 residues. The CDR3 sequence: CASKWVAGANGLTF. Written as DNA, the CDR3 is TGTGCCAGCAAATGGGTTGCTGGGGCCAACGGCCTGACTTTC.

This chain uses TRBV4-1 with TRBJ2-6; TRBD1 aligns across 7 bases. Unmatched junction bases numbered 2, after V lost 3 bases and J lost 0 bases. The germline CDR1 and CDR2 sequences are MGHRA and YSYEKL. The CDR3 extends over 16 amino acids. The CDR3 bases are TGCGCCAGCAGCCACACAGGGGCCTCTGGGGCCAACGTCCTGACTTTC. Protein: CASSHTGASGANVLTF.